The rows below give T cell receptor beta chains drawn from one sample of a study of blood T cell repertoires in COVID-19. Only in-frame clones appear in the TCRdb table, and some are missing; sequencing was by immunoSEQ multiplex PCR. The table shows about 270,000 clones, with about 91% occurring only once. The sequencing input was PBMCs or T cells enriched from blood (not recorded which). The receptor source for this set is a woman aged 40 to 50 with acute COVID-19. The CDR3 runs from the conserved cysteine through the conserved F or W. The D gene is left open where the match is weak. Expanded clones get a size class; other rows say once, few or many, or leave the size out.

CDR3 DNA: TGTGCCAGCTCACCACCGTCTAGCGCCTCCTACAATGAGCAGTTCTTC; CDR3 protein: CASSPPSSASYNEQFF; J gene: TRBJ2-1; D gene: -; V gene: TRBV18; clone size: -
CDR3 DNA: TGCGCCAGCAGCCTAGAAAGAATTTCAGGGGCTGGGGCCAACGTCCTGACTTTC; CDR3 protein: CASSLERISGAGANVLTF; J gene: TRBJ2-6; D gene: -; V gene: TRBV5-1; clone size: -
CDR3 DNA: TGTGCCAGCAGCCAAGTCGCATCTCGGGATTCACCCCTCCACTTT; CDR3 protein: CASSQVASRDSPLHF; J gene: TRBJ1-6; D gene: -; V gene: TRBV3-1/TRBV3-2; clone size: -
CDR3 DNA: TGTGCCAGCAGTTACTCGATTCCGGGACAGTTCTTCTTC; CDR3 protein: CASSYSIPGQFFF; J gene: TRBJ2-1; D gene: TRBD1; V gene: TRBV6-5; clone size: -
CDR3 DNA: TGTGCCAGCAGAGTAGGGGCGCGGGAAAAACTGTTTTTT; CDR3 protein: CASRVGAREKLFF; J gene: TRBJ1-4; D gene: -; V gene: TRBV12-3/TRBV12-4; clone size: -
CDR3 DNA: TGTGCCAGCAGACAGGGCGATGGCTACACCTTC; CDR3 protein: CASRQGDGYTF; J gene: TRBJ1-2; D gene: -; V gene: TRBV12-3/TRBV12-4; clone size: -
CDR3 DNA: TGTGCCAGCAGTTACCTGACTTTCCCCGGGGTGAACACTGAAGCTTTCTTT; CDR3 protein: CASSYLTFPGVNTEAFF; J gene: TRBJ1-1; D gene: -; V gene: TRBV6-2/TRBV6-3; clone size: few
CDR3 DNA: TGTGCCAGCAGCTTGGTTACATCGGGAGGGACTGAAGCTTTCTTT; CDR3 protein: CASSLVTSGGTEAFF; J gene: TRBJ1-1; D gene: -; V gene: TRBV5-5; clone size: -
CDR3 DNA: TGTGCCAGCAGCCCGTCACAGGGTTCCTCTGGAAACACCATATATTTT; CDR3 protein: CASSPSQGSSGNTIYF; J gene: TRBJ1-3; D gene: -; V gene: TRBV7-2; clone size: -
CDR3 DNA: TGTGCCATCAGCCCGGGACTAGCGGGAGGGTGGGATGAGCAGTTCTTC; CDR3 protein: CAISPGLAGGWDEQFF; J gene: TRBJ2-1; D gene: TRBD2; V gene: TRBV10-3; clone size: -
CDR3 DNA: TGTGCCAGTAGTCCGGGAGAGGGCAATCAGCCCCAGCATTTT; CDR3 protein: CASSPGEGNQPQHF; J gene: TRBJ1-5; D gene: -; V gene: TRBV19; clone size: -
CDR3 DNA: TGTGCCAGCACCGTCACCCGGCGGGGGAGCTACGAGCAGTACTTC; CDR3 protein: CASTVTRRGSYEQYF; J gene: TRBJ2-7; D gene: TRBD2; V gene: TRBV11-2; clone size: -
CDR3 DNA: TGTGCCAGCTCACCGATGGCTACAGGGGATGAAAAACTGTTTTTT; CDR3 protein: CASSPMATGDEKLFF; J gene: TRBJ1-4; D gene: TRBD1; V gene: TRBV18; clone size: -
CDR3 DNA: TGTGCCAGCAGCTTAGGTGACTACCCATACAATGAGCAGTTCTTC; CDR3 protein: CASSLGDYPYNEQFF; J gene: TRBJ2-1; D gene: -; V gene: TRBV7-2; clone size: -
CDR3 DNA: TGTGCCAGCAGCCTACCCGGTAGCGCTGAAGCTTTCTTT; CDR3 protein: CASSLPGSAEAFF; J gene: TRBJ1-1; D gene: -; V gene: TRBV3-1/TRBV3-2; clone size: -
CDR3 DNA: TGTGCCAGCACGCGGGACCTCGGAACAGATACGCAGTATTTT; CDR3 protein: CASTRDLGTDTQYF; J gene: TRBJ2-3; D gene: -; V gene: TRBV27; clone size: -
CDR3 DNA: TGCAGCGTTGTGGGACTAGCGCACAATGAGCAGTTCTTC; CDR3 protein: CSVVGLAHNEQFF; J gene: TRBJ2-1; D gene: TRBD2; V gene: TRBV29-1; clone size: -
CDR3 DNA: TGTGCCTGGAGTGTTCGGGGTAATCAGCCCCAGCATTTT; CDR3 protein: CAWSVRGNQPQHF; J gene: TRBJ1-5; D gene: -; V gene: TRBV30; clone size: -
CDR3 DNA: TGTGCCATCAGTGAGCCGAGGGAGGCGGCTTTCTTT; CDR3 protein: CAISEPREAAFF; J gene: TRBJ1-1; D gene: -; V gene: TRBV10-3; clone size: -
CDR3 DNA: TGTGCCACCAGTGATATTAGCGGGAGGGCCCGGACCGGGGAGCTGTTTTTT; CDR3 protein: CATSDISGRARTGELFF; J gene: TRBJ2-2; D gene: TRBD2; V gene: TRBV24-1; clone size: -
CDR3 DNA: TGTGCAAGTCGCTCGCGCGGGGGGGCCCTCCCTGGAAACACCATATATTTT; CDR3 protein: CASRSRGGALPGNTIYF; J gene: TRBJ1-3; D gene: -; V gene: TRBV12-2; clone size: -
CDR3 DNA: TGTGCCAGTAGAACTGACCCTTCGGGGACTGAAGCTTTCTTT; CDR3 protein: CASRTDPSGTEAFF; J gene: TRBJ1-1; D gene: -; V gene: TRBV19; clone size: -
CDR3 DNA: TGTGCCAGCAGTGGGGCAGGGGGTAACTATGGCTACACCTTC; CDR3 protein: CASSGAGGNYGYTF; J gene: TRBJ1-2; D gene: TRBD1; V gene: TRBV27; clone size: -
CDR3 DNA: TGTGCCATCAACCCGGGAGGGATGAACCACGAGCAGTACTTC; CDR3 protein: CAINPGGMNHEQYF; J gene: TRBJ2-7; D gene: TRBD2; V gene: TRBV10-3; clone size: -
CDR3 DNA: TGTGCCAGTAGTCCCCAGGGTGCTAGCGGGAGTAGTAGAAATGAGCAGTTCTTC; CDR3 protein: CASSPQGASGSSRNEQFF; J gene: TRBJ2-1; D gene: TRBD2; V gene: TRBV19; clone size: once
CDR3 DNA: TGTGCCAGCAGCTACTTGGGGGCTGACACTGAAGCTTTCTTT; CDR3 protein: CASSYLGADTEAFF; J gene: TRBJ1-1; D gene: -; V gene: TRBV7-2; clone size: -
CDR3 DNA: TGTGCCAGCAGTTTGGGACAGGGGCCCACTGAAGCTTTCTTT; CDR3 protein: CASSLGQGPTEAFF; J gene: TRBJ1-1; D gene: TRBD1; V gene: TRBV27; clone size: -
CDR3 DNA: TGTGCCAGCGATCCCGGGACAGGGGGGGAAAAACTGTTTTTT; CDR3 protein: CASDPGTGGEKLFF; J gene: TRBJ1-4; D gene: TRBD1; V gene: TRBV28; clone size: -
CDR3 DNA: TGTGGCACCAGTGACGACTCTACATCGGGACTAGCGGGAGGGCTCACAGATACGCAGTATTTT; CDR3 protein: CGTSDDSTSGLAGGLTDTQYF; J gene: TRBJ2-3; D gene: TRBD2; V gene: TRBV24-1; clone size: -
CDR3 DNA: TGTGCCAGCAGCTCCCACTTAACGGGGAACACAGATACGCAGTATTTT; CDR3 protein: CASSSHLTGNTDTQYF; J gene: TRBJ2-3; D gene: -; V gene: TRBV7-2; clone size: few
CDR3 DNA: TGTGCCAGCAGCCCGACTAGCGGGCCCGGGGAGCTGTTTTTT; CDR3 protein: CASSPTSGPGELFF; J gene: TRBJ2-2; D gene: TRBD2; V gene: TRBV3-1/TRBV3-2; clone size: -
CDR3 DNA: TGTGCCAGCAACAACCGGGACAGGCCCTACGAGCAGTACTTC; CDR3 protein: CASNNRDRPYEQYF; J gene: TRBJ2-7; D gene: TRBD1; V gene: TRBV6-5; clone size: -
CDR3 DNA: TGTGCCAGCAGCCGCGACTATGGCTACACCTTC; CDR3 protein: CASSRDYGYTF; J gene: TRBJ1-2; D gene: -; V gene: TRBV7-9; clone size: -
CDR3 DNA: TGTGCCACCAGTGATTCGGCGGGAAAACTGTTTTTT; CDR3 protein: CATSDSAGKLFF; J gene: TRBJ1-4; D gene: -; V gene: TRBV24-1; clone size: -
CDR3 DNA: TGTGCCAGCATAAAGACAGGGAAGGATCTCTATGGCTACACCTTC; CDR3 protein: CASIKTGKDLYGYTF; J gene: TRBJ1-2; D gene: TRBD1; V gene: TRBV25-1; clone size: -
CDR3 DNA: TGTGCCAGCAGTGAAGTGGCAGGACTTAAAAATGAGCAGTTCTTC; CDR3 protein: CASSEVAGLKNEQFF; J gene: TRBJ2-1; D gene: -; V gene: TRBV25-1; clone size: -
CDR3 DNA: TGCGCCAGCAGCTTGTACTCTAGCGGGAGAGGAGACAATGAGCAGTTCTTC; CDR3 protein: CASSLYSSGRGDNEQFF; J gene: TRBJ2-1; D gene: TRBD2; V gene: TRBV5-1; clone size: -
CDR3 DNA: TGTGCCAGTAGTACCAGGAATAGCAATCAGCCCCAGCATTTT; CDR3 protein: CASSTRNSNQPQHF; J gene: TRBJ1-5; D gene: -; V gene: TRBV19; clone size: -
CDR3 DNA: TGTGCCAGCAGCTTACTCCCCCATTCACCCCTCCACTTT; CDR3 protein: CASSLLPHSPLHF; J gene: TRBJ1-6; D gene: -; V gene: TRBV11-2; clone size: -
CDR3 DNA: TGTGCCAGTAGTAAACAGGTCACCGGGGAGCTGTTTTTT; CDR3 protein: CASSKQVTGELFF; J gene: TRBJ2-2; D gene: -; V gene: TRBV19; clone size: -
CDR3 DNA: TGTGCCAGCAGTTTAGAGGGCACGAACACTGAAGCTTTCTTT; CDR3 protein: CASSLEGTNTEAFF; J gene: TRBJ1-1; D gene: -; V gene: TRBV27; clone size: once
CDR3 DNA: TGTGCCAGCTCACCGGGGACAGGGGGTAATCAGCCCCAGCATTTT; CDR3 protein: CASSPGTGGNQPQHF; J gene: TRBJ1-5; D gene: TRBD1; V gene: TRBV18; clone size: -
CDR3 DNA: TGTGCCAGCAGACAGGCCCGGGGGTATGGCTACACCTTC; CDR3 protein: CASRQARGYGYTF; J gene: TRBJ1-2; D gene: -; V gene: TRBV6-4; clone size: -
CDR3 DNA: TGTGCCAGCAGTTTATCACCGAGCTCCTACAATGAGCAGTTCTTC; CDR3 protein: CASSLSPSSYNEQFF; J gene: TRBJ2-1; D gene: -; V gene: TRBV27; clone size: -
CDR3 DNA: TGTGCCATCAGGGCAGCGGGAAATGAGCAGTTCTTC; CDR3 protein: CAIRAAGNEQFF; J gene: TRBJ2-1; D gene: TRBD2; V gene: TRBV10-3; clone size: few
CDR3 DNA: TGTGCCAGCAGCACAAGCTCCTACAATGAGCAGTTCTTC; CDR3 protein: CASSTSSYNEQFF; J gene: TRBJ2-1; D gene: -; V gene: TRBV7-2; clone size: -
CDR3 DNA: TGTGCCAGCAGCGACAGGGAGAGTGGCTACACCTTC; CDR3 protein: CASSDRESGYTF; J gene: TRBJ1-2; D gene: TRBD1; V gene: TRBV11-3; clone size: -
CDR3 DNA: TGCGCCAGCAGTCCTTCTACAGGGGTGAAAACCTATAATTCACCCCTCCACTTT; CDR3 protein: CASSPSTGVKTYNSPLHF; J gene: TRBJ1-6; D gene: TRBD1; V gene: TRBV10-2; clone size: once